This entry lists 11 T cell receptor beta chains sequenced from one sample in a study of blood T cell repertoires in COVID-19. The data were produced by immunoSEQ multiplex PCR, yet TCRdb's version contains in-frame clones alone and is incomplete. This repertoire shows 500,000 to 600,000 clones, roughly 91% found once; its top ten account for around 8%. Sequenced sample: peripheral blood. These receptors all come from a woman between 50 and 59 years old with COVID-19, enrolled during active disease.

CDR3 sequence reads: CASSLTPSYEQYF. As DNA, the CDR3 is TGTGCCAGCAGTCTAACCCCCTCCTACGAGCAGTACTTC. The chain carries TRBV12-3 or TRBV12-4 and TRBJ2-7; D gene unclear. V shed 5 bases and J shed 0 bases, with 8 bases lying between them. The CDR3 length is 13 residues.

This rearrangement joins TRBV27 to TRBJ2-1, with 13 bases aligning to TRBD2. Per germline, CDR1 MNHEY and CDR2 SMNVEV (reference sequence). The CDR3 contains 13 residues. J gave up 8 bases and V 6 bases, and 1 base lay outside the gene matches. The CDR3 protein is CASRGTSGDEQFF. The CDR3 coding sequence is TGTGCCAGCAGGGGGACTAGCGGGGATGAGCAGTTCTTC.

The rearrangement joins TRBV27 to TRBJ2-6, with D possibly matching TRBD1 (5 bases). The V gene lost 1 base and the J gene lost 0 bases, with 7 bases spanning the gap. The CDR3 is 16 amino acids. The germline V gene encodes CDR1 MNHEY and CDR2 SMNVEV (reference sequence). CDR3 residues: CASSLWGGSGANVLTF. The CDR3 DNA follows: TGTGCCAGCAGTTTATGGGGCGGCTCTGGGGCCAACGTCCTGACTTTC.

The V gene is TRBV2, the J gene TRBJ2-1, with a possible D match to TRBD2 (6 bases). CDR1 and CDR2 from the germline V gene are SNHLY and FYNNEI. There are 15 residues in the CDR3. The V end was cut by 6 bases, the J end by 2 bases, with 14 bases between. In DNA form, the CDR3 reads TGTGCCAGCAGCCAGACTAGTAGCCCCTACAATGAGCAGTTCTTC. It is translated as CASSQTSSPYNEQFF.

The DNA of the CDR3 is TGTGCCACCAGTTTAGGGGGAGGCAATCAGCCCCAGCATTTT. Encoded protein: CATSLGGGNQPQHF. V gene TRBV24-1 combines with J gene TRBJ1-5, with D maybe TRBD1 (6 bases). CDR1 is KGHDR and CDR2 is SFDVKD in the germline V gene. The CDR3 extends over 14 amino acids. V lost 6 bases and J 2 bases, leaving 10 bases between the germline ends.

V and J are TRBV19 and TRBJ2-3; 10 bases match TRBD1. Germline V gene sequence: CDR1 LNHDA, CDR2 SQIVND (reference sequence). CDR3 size: 14 residues. V shed 3 bases, J shed 4 bases, and the junction held 1 base outside the gene matches. CDR3 coding DNA: TGTGCCAGTAGTATTGGACAGGGGGCAGATACGCAGTATTTT. This gives the protein CASSIGQGADTQYF.

V gene TRBV13 combines with J gene TRBJ1-3, with 8 bases matching TRBD1. The CDR3 is 16 residues long. Trimming cost V 8 bases and J 8 bases; bases outside gene matches: 17. Germline V gene lookup returns CDR1 PRHDT and CDR2 FYEKMQ (reference sequence). CDR3 loop: CASHLFGTGALDTIYF. The CDR3 bases are TGTGCCAGCCATCTTTTCGGGACAGGTGCTTTGGACACCATATATTTT.

The chain links TRBV7-9 to TRBJ2-2, with TRBD2 matching 10 bases. CDR3 length equals 15 residues. The junction had 2 bases not matched to a gene; V was cut back by 2 bases and J by 5 bases. CDR1 and CDR2 from the germline V gene are SEHNR and FQNEAQ (reference sequence). The CDR3 DNA follows: TGTGCCAGCAGCTTAAGCGGGGGGGCGACCGGGGAGCTGTTTTTT. Amino acid sequence: CASSLSGGATGELFF.

J is TRBJ1-2 and V is TRBV10-3, with D unresolved. CDR3 size: 14 residues. V lost 6 bases and J lost 4, with 15 bases in between. Germline CDR1 reads ENHRY; CDR2 reads SYGVKD. This CDR3 is CAIRLQPEGYGYTF. As DNA, the CDR3 is TGTGCCATCAGACTACAACCGGAGGGCTATGGCTACACCTTC.

The chain couples TRBV3-1 (or the pseudogene TRBV3-2) to TRBJ1-2; D gene uncertain. Germline assignment: CDR1 LGHDT and CDR2 YNNKEL (reference sequence). The germline V and J ends were trimmed by 1 base and 4 bases, with 22 bases remaining between them. This CDR3 has 18 amino acids. Here the CDR3 DNA reads TGTGCCAGCAGCCAAGGTTCGATAGAGCTCTACGGTAGCTATGGCTACACCTTC. Protein product: CASSQGSIELYGSYGYTF.

The V gene is TRBV28, the J gene TRBJ1-1; D uncertain. The CDR3 contains 12 residues. Germline V gives CDR1 MDHEN, CDR2 SYDVKM. V lost 6 bases and J 0 bases, leaving 5 bases between the germline ends. The CDR3: CASRRMNTEAFF. In DNA form, the CDR3 reads TGTGCCAGCAGGAGGATGAACACTGAAGCTTTCTTT.